This record looks at one TCR beta chain sequence and its context. This clonotype was seen repeatedly, ten times or more. Its antigen remains undetermined. Nothing much larger sits one base from this clone, and base qualities are not available. Inclusive of the bounding cysteine and phenylalanine, the CDR3 is 14 residues long. Of the read, only the CDR3 DNA is kept; its 42 bases are in frame from base 1. V is cut by 4 bases and J by 4 bases, and the space between the germline ends is 15 bases. The germline V gene (reference sequence) sets CDR1 to DFQATT and CDR2 to SNEGSKA. This record comes from a study of T cells after yellow fever vaccination (dated by TCRdb to about 2019). Describing the broader study: The SMART-Seq v4 Ultra Low Input RNA kit was used to prepare libraries from fractions with low cell numbers. To follow T-cell clones before and after primary and booster YFV17D yellow fever vaccination, bulk TCR alpha and beta repertoires were sequenced over time. The cohort comprised two healthy male donors, one aged 18 to 30 and one aged 30 to 40 years. Blood was collected at multiple timepoints before and after primary and secondary immunization, and bulk PBMC replicates and cell subsets were isolated. On the study overall, not on this receptor specifically: After the booster, most of the clones that had expanded following primary vaccination were detected again (just under 97% of CD4 and around nine tenths of CD8), which suggests that memory was broadly maintained. A small share of clonotypes occurred in both CD4 and CD8 compartments, likely arising from convergent recombination. The secondary T-cell response was weaker than the primary response but faster, peaking on day 5 instead of day 15. The study included only two donors, which limits how far the findings can be generalized. Because abundant contaminating clonotypes from the bulk population could be contained in FACS-sorted repertoires, computational filtering was required.

The label giving this sample's treatment or condition can be read as: live attenuated yellow fever vaccine strain. At each blood-draw timepoint, two biological replicates of bulk PBMCs were collected. A standard Ficoll-Paque protocol was used to isolate PBMCs from peripheral blood. RNA was extracted with TriZol from bulk PBMCs, CD4 and CD8 fractions, and dextramer-positive and dextramer-negative fractions. TCR cDNA was synthesized by 5'RACE template switching, which introduced a universal primer site and unique molecular identifiers. Priming for cDNA synthesis came from both the TCR alpha and TCR beta constant segments. Library amplification used two PCR steps, and the second PCR step added sample barcodes and sequencing adapters. Sequencing of libraries was performed on Illumina HiSeq 2500 (2x100 bp) or NovaSeq (2x150 bp). From the authors' description of their analysis: MIGEC handled demultiplexing of reads and collapsing into UMI consensus sequences, while MiXCR performed V(D)J alignment. Vaccine-responding clonotypes were defined with edgeR using replicate PBMC samples, requiring FDR below 0.01 and a log2 fold change above 5 up to day 15. Each bulk clonotype received a CD4 or CD8 identity based on whether the sequenced CD4 or CD8 repertoire contained that clonotype at higher abundance. TCRdb's own reprocessing of the public reads used fastp at Q25 and MiXCR and kept productive beta chains. One record per CDR3 amino acid sequence lists the most common genes and DNA. TCRdb's processing, not the authors' own work, is the source of the V and J calls. Here the sample has under 700,000 distinct CDR3 sequences; around 16% occur a single time. The ten largest clonotypes hold around a sixth of the sample.

This receptor was taken from a man aged 18 to 35 who received the YFV17D yellow fever vaccine. The V and J segments used are TRBV20-1 and TRBJ2-3; possibly the D gene is TRBD2, per 6 matching bases. The source material was PBMCs, sampled 5 to 6 days after the first yellow fever vaccination. CDR3 reads: CSAMGPREADTQYF. The nucleotides read TGCAGTGCTATGGGACCGAGGGAGGCAGATACGCAGTATTTT.